This is a list of T cell receptor beta chains from one sample in a study of T cell responses to AZD1222 COVID-19 vaccine. Method: immunoSEQ multiplex PCR; TCRdb's copy keeps in-frame clones and lacks some. Of around 88,000 clones listed, around 90% are singletons. Sequences were derived from peripheral blood, sampled on day 0 of AZD1222 vaccination. The receptors here all came from an adult in good health. Each CDR3 is given with its conserved first and last residue. The D gene is left open where the match is weak. Rows may omit the clone size; those that give it use once, few, many or a size class.

v_call: TRBV27; d_call: NA; j_call: TRBJ2-3; clone_size: NA; cdr3_nt: TGTGCCAGCAGAATAGGTAACAGGGCCGCAGATACGCAGTATTTT; cdr3_aa: CASRIGNRAADTQYF
v_call: TRBV5-6; d_call: NA; j_call: TRBJ1-1; clone_size: NA; cdr3_nt: TGTGCCAGCAGCTTGGGAGACGTGAACACTGAAGCTTTCTTT; cdr3_aa: CASSLGDVNTEAFF
v_call: TRBV11-2; d_call: NA; j_call: TRBJ1-4; clone_size: NA; cdr3_nt: TGTGCCAGCAGAGGACAGTGGAGTAATGAAAAACTGTTTTTT; cdr3_aa: CASRGQWSNEKLFF
v_call: TRBV5-6; d_call: TRBD1; j_call: TRBJ2-1; clone_size: NA; cdr3_nt: TGTGCCAGCGGGATACAGGGGAATGAGCAGTTCTTC; cdr3_aa: CASGIQGNEQFF
v_call: TRBV29-1; d_call: NA; j_call: TRBJ2-7; clone_size: NA; cdr3_nt: TGCAGCGTTGGGTGGGATCGCCGGGACAACTCCTACGAGCAGTACTTC; cdr3_aa: CSVGWDRRDNSYEQYF
v_call: TRBV29-1; d_call: NA; j_call: TRBJ2-3; clone_size: NA; cdr3_nt: TGCAGCGTTGAGGGCCCCTCCATAACGCATAACCAAGATACGCAGTATTTT; cdr3_aa: CSVEGPSITHNQDTQYF
v_call: TRBV19; d_call: NA; j_call: TRBJ2-7; clone_size: once; cdr3_nt: TGTGCCAGCGGGCCACCCTACGAGCAGTACTTC; cdr3_aa: CASGPPYEQYF
v_call: TRBV3-1/TRBV3-2; d_call: NA; j_call: TRBJ2-5; clone_size: NA; cdr3_nt: TGTGCCAGCAGCTTGTCTGGGGAGACCCAGTACTTC; cdr3_aa: CASSLSGETQYF
v_call: TRBV28; d_call: NA; j_call: TRBJ1-5; clone_size: NA; cdr3_nt: TGTGCCAGCAGTTCCTCCGGGACACCCTCCGGCAATCAGCCCCAGCATTTT; cdr3_aa: CASSSSGTPSGNQPQHF
v_call: TRBV28; d_call: NA; j_call: TRBJ1-5; clone_size: NA; cdr3_nt: TGTGCCAGCCGTTGGAGGCCTGATCAGCCCCAGCATTTT; cdr3_aa: CASRWRPDQPQHF
v_call: TRBV6-5; d_call: NA; j_call: TRBJ1-1; clone_size: NA; cdr3_nt: TGTGCCAGCAGGCTCGAGATTGACACTGAAGCTTTCTTT; cdr3_aa: CASRLEIDTEAFF
v_call: TRBV11-2; d_call: NA; j_call: TRBJ2-7; clone_size: NA; cdr3_nt: TGTGCCAGCAGCTTAAAGGGTGGGATATCGGGGCAGTACTTC; cdr3_aa: CASSLKGGISGQYF
v_call: TRBV15; d_call: NA; j_call: TRBJ1-4; clone_size: NA; cdr3_nt: TGTGCCACCAGCCCTCCGTCCGGAGGTGGTGAAAAACTGTTTTTT; cdr3_aa: CATSPPSGGGEKLFF
v_call: TRBV28; d_call: NA; j_call: TRBJ2-7; clone_size: NA; cdr3_nt: TGTGCCAGCAGTACAGCGCTAGGACCGACCTACGAGCAGTACTTC; cdr3_aa: CASSTALGPTYEQYF
v_call: TRBV7-6; d_call: TRBD2; j_call: TRBJ2-3; clone_size: NA; cdr3_nt: TGTGCCAGCACCCTATTGGGCGGGAGAGGCACAGATACGCAGTATTTT; cdr3_aa: CASTLLGGRGTDTQYF
v_call: TRBV5-1; d_call: NA; j_call: TRBJ2-7; clone_size: NA; cdr3_nt: TGCGCCAGCAGCTTTAGAATTGAGGCCTACGAGCAGTACTTC; cdr3_aa: CASSFRIEAYEQYF
v_call: TRBV2; d_call: NA; j_call: TRBJ1-1; clone_size: few; cdr3_nt: TGTGCCAGCGAACGATCACAGGTCACTGAAGCTTTCTTT; cdr3_aa: CASERSQVTEAFF